What follows are 12 T cell receptor beta chains derived from one specimen sequenced in a study of T-cell memory formation after mild COVID-19. TCRdb reprocessed the 5' RACE reads via MiXCR and lists one record per CDR3 protein. This table holds almost 350,000 distinct CDR3 sequences, more than 20% found once. Sequenced: PBMCs or a T cell subset sorted from them (not recorded which). These receptors were collected from a man aged 18 to 35 who had mild COVID-19 (a few samples of this study predate the infection). Cell type and time point are not known.

This clonotype has more than one count but fewer than ten. The chain couples TRBV20-1 to TRBJ2-7; 7 nucleotides agree with TRBD1. Trimming took 4 bases from V and 3 from J; bases not matched to a gene: 6. The CDR3 is made up of 13 amino acids. The V gene's germline CDR1 is DFQATT and CDR2 SNEGSKA (reference sequence). The CDR3 loop is CSANGQVDYEQYV. CDR3 coding DNA: TGCAGTGCTAACGGACAGGTGGACTACGAGCAGTACGTC.

In its sample, this clonotype was seen many times. The V and J genes are TRBV7-9 and TRBJ1-4; the match to TRBD1 covers 10 bases. Trimming cost V 5 bases and J 8 bases; bases outside gene matches: 5. The germline V gene has CDR1 SEHNR and CDR2 FQNEAQ (reference sequence). This CDR3 spans 14 amino acids. The CDR3 protein is CASSVGQGGEKLFF. CDR3 nucleotide sequence: TGTGCCAGCAGCGTCGGACAGGGGGGCGAAAAACTGTTTTTT.

About this clonotype itself: Germline is not matched at one junction end, which may reflect a read error. CDR3 sequence: CASSLLDSSGDNVLTF. CDR3 nucleotide sequence: TGTGCCAGCAGCCTCCTAGACTCCTCTGGGGACAACGTCCTGACTTTC. This rearrangement joins TRBV5-6 to TRBJ2-6; no firm D call. The length of the CDR3 is 16 residues. Germline V CDR1 and CDR2: SGHDT, YYEEEE.

This clonotype was recorded once. The chain has TRBV12-3 or TRBV12-4 and TRBJ1-2; weak D call: TRBD1 (6 bases). The V and J ends lost 2 bases and 7 bases respectively, with 11 bases between them. The CDR3 is made up of 13 amino acids. The CDR3 nucleotides are TGTGCCAGCAGTTTAAGGGGGGATCCTGGCTACACCTTC. Amino acid sequence: CASSLRGDPGYTF.

The chain has TRBV18 and TRBJ2-3; tentatively, D is TRBD2 (6 bases). The germline gives CDR1 KGHSH, CDR2 LQKENI. Trimming pared 3 bases from V and 1 base from J, leaving 14 bases between. This CDR3 is 16 amino acids long. CDR3 loop: CASSPRGYLGTDTQYF. Written as DNA, the CDR3 is TGTGCCAGCTCACCTCGGGGGTACTTGGGCACAGATACGCAGTATTTT.

To note about this clonotype: A read error may be the cause here, since a much bigger clone is one base away. The chain has TRBV20-1 and TRBJ2-3; TRBD1 is a possible D gene (5 bases). This CDR3 region has 14 residues. From germline, CDR1 is DFQATT and CDR2 SNEGSKA (reference sequence). The CDR3: CSAVEGASTYTQYF. For the CDR3, the DNA is TGCAGTGCTGTAGAAGGGGCGAGCACATATACGCAGTATTTT.

Only a few counts were recorded for this clonotype. The J gene is TRBJ1-1, the V gene TRBV6-2 or TRBV6-3; no definite D call. Germline-derived CDR1 and CDR2 are MNHEY and SVGEGT. This CDR3 comprises 14 residues. V lost 7 bases and J 3 bases, leaving 15 bases between the germline ends. As DNA, the CDR3 is TGTGCCAGCACCAGGAGCGGACGGGACACTGAAGCTTTCTTT. Amino acid sequence: CASTRSGRDTEAFF.

The chain is built from TRBV6-2 or TRBV6-3 and TRBJ2-5; D unclear. With 2 bases removed from V and 1 base from J, the gap between germline ends came to 8 bases. CDR1 and CDR2 (germline): MNHEY, SVGEGT. This CDR3 comprises 14 residues. CDR3 in DNA: TGTGCCAGCAGTTACCGACCTCTCCAAGAGACCCAGTACTTC. Translated: CASSYRPLQETQYF.

The gene calls are TRBV20-1 and TRBJ1-5, with D unclear. Germline CDR1 is DFQATT and CDR2 is SNEGSKA (reference sequence). Trimming shortened V by 4 bases and J by 4 bases, and 8 bases separated the two germline ends. The CDR3 covers 12 residues. The CDR3 coding sequence is TGCAGTGCTACGGACGGGAATCAGCCCCAGCATTTT. Translating it yields CSATDGNQPQHF.

J is TRBJ2-1 and V is TRBV7-6; 7 bases match TRBD2. The germline CDR1 and CDR2 sequences are SGHVS and FNYEAQ. With 6 bases clipped from V and 9 bases from J, the junction kept 11 bases outside the gene matches. CDR3 length: 14 amino acids. Written as DNA, the CDR3 is TGTGCCAGCAGTGACAGACTAGCCCAGGGTGAGCAGTTCTTC. Protein sequence: CASSDRLAQGEQFF.

This rearrangement joins TRBV20-1 to TRBJ2-5, with TRBD1 matching 9 bases. Germline CDR1 DFQATT, CDR2 SNEGSKA (reference sequence). The CDR3 has 14 residues. V lost 0 bases and J lost 5; bases outside the gene matches: 4. The CDR3 region has the DNA TGCAGTGCTAGAGATCAAGGGACAGGGGAGACCCAGTACTTC. This sequence encodes CSARDQGTGETQYF.

The genes are TRBV6-5 and TRBJ2-7; D gene uncertain. CDR1 is MNHEY and CDR2 is SVGAGI in the germline V gene. The CDR3 covers 16 residues. Trimming shortened V by 7 bases and J by 3 bases, and 22 bases separated the two germline ends. CDR3 DNA: TGTGCCAGCACCGCTACGGCATCGGGCAACCTCTACGAGCAGTACTTC. It codes for CASTATASGNLYEQYF.